A single T cell receptor (beta chain) is shown here with its context. As yet, its antigen is unknown. This entry belongs to a study of T cell responses to AZD1222 COVID-19 vaccine. The V segment lost 3 bases and the J segment 3 bases; nucleotides outside the gene matches: 3. The germline V gene encodes CDR1 SGHTA and CDR2 FQGNSA. This CDR3 contains 14 residues. Study results and limitations: Nearly half of spike-specific TCRs reportedly go after variant regions that carry no mutations. A rise in Spike-specific TCR breadth and depth followed two AZD1222 doses. Dominant CD4 TCR responses targeted spike regions 160-218 and 743-854.

TCRdb's table, derived via immunoSEQ multiplex PCR, lists solely in-frame clones and lacks some. The data show about 61,000 clones, with 81% seen just once and around 28% held by the top ten. Pooling was applied to second doses at about 4 or about 12 weeks. The receptor comes from an adult who received the AZD1222 COVID-19 vaccine. This chain links TRBV7-2 with TRBJ2-7; 9 nucleotides align to TRBD1. The sequencing here drew on peripheral blood, taken 28 days after the second AZD1222 dose. In DNA, the CDR3 is TGTGCCAGCAGCTTTAGGGACAGGGACTACGAGCAGTACTTC. It translates to CASSFRDRDYEQYF.